This record covers a single T cell receptor beta chain. By frequency, this clone is medium-sized (0.01 to 0.1%), with no count recorded. What antigen it recognizes has not been identified. The read terminates 3 residues ahead of where the CDR3 ends, so the germline J gene completes it. Every participant had a single incident cervical HPV16 infection, and women with prevalent HPV16 infections were excluded. Cervical HPV DNA was detected with MY09/MY11 PCR, and genotyping was done with dot-blot hybridization. Around 15 mL of heparinized blood were centrifuged, and the buffy coat was split into aliquots, frozen at -30 degrees C, and then kept at -80 degrees C. QIAGEN kits were used to extract genomic DNA from the buffy coat specimens. The data are from a study of T cells in women clearing cervical HPV infection (dated by TCRdb to between 2018 and 2020). In terms of the full investigation: Cases were some 24 women with histologically confirmed HPV16-related CIN3 or worse, including a couple of invasive cancers. For cases, the median interval between lesion detection and blood sampling was about 150 days, with an interquartile range of about 80 to 210 days. The 20 to 25 controls were women who cleared a single incident HPV16 infection within 12 months without developing precancer or cancer. Median age was 34 years in cases versus just over 37 in controls, and baseline characteristics did not differ significantly. This exploratory proof-of-principle case-control study, nested within the Guanacaste HPV Natural History Study in Costa Rica, compared TCR repertoires among women with different cervical HPV16 outcomes. Blood from cases was drawn at the visit where the lesion was first identified, while blood from controls was drawn once the infection was no longer detected. Since HLA typing was available for only a few women, HLA type could not be ruled out as a confounder. Cases and controls were matched on age within five years and on year of sample collection. The parent cohort enrolled 10,049 women aged 18 or older in Guanacaste, Costa Rica, during about 1992 to 1995 and followed them for 6 to 7 years. Five blinded duplicates per group were added as quality controls, so that 60 or so samples were obtained: some 50 participants and some 10 replicates. Overall results and qualifications from the work: Significantly higher TCR repertoire richness was observed in CIN3+ cases than in controls across sequencing depths, whereas no difference in evenness was found. Cases had lower TRBV6-7 relative abundance than controls (about 0.099% versus 0.16%; Bonferroni P = 0.0008). T-cell numbers per sample were unknown, so richness differences could reflect varying T-cell content rather than repertoire biology. Random forest classifiers that combined richness and V gene abundances separated cases from controls with an estimated AUC of around 0.83. Because of the cross-sectional design, the study could not determine whether the associations came before infection or resulted from infection, and neither effector/memory subsets nor HPV-specific T cells were isolated.

Relative to germline, V is 5 bases shorter and J is 4 bases shorter, with 11 bases between their ends. CDR1 and CDR2 are drawn from the germline V gene (reference sequence): SEHNR, FQNEAQ. Spanning cysteine to phenylalanine, the CDR3 consists of 13 amino acids. Of the CDR3's DNA, 30 bases were read; they are in frame from base 1. TCR beta CDR3 regions were amplified by multiplex PCR using the immunoSEQ assay from an average of roughly 1,300 ng genomic DNA per sample. The assay corrected primer bias using a complete synthetic TCR repertoire to establish an amplification baseline. The amplicons were sequenced on the Illumina platform. The paper's data handling went like this. Sequences were error-corrected by clustering with frequency ratios and a modified nearest-neighbor algorithm and were then analyzed in the immunoSEQ Analyzer with IMGT gene definitions. At each rarefaction depth, TCR richness and evenness were averaged across 20 rarefaction repeats, and samples with fewer sequences than that depth were excluded. Relative abundances of V, D and J genes were compared between groups using Wilcoxon rank sum tests, with FDR correction applied. Blinded duplicates gave an intraclass correlation of around 96% for TCR richness and an average of roughly 76% across under 75 gene segments. This is the immuneACCESS table as TCRdb keeps it, with only in-frame sequences that have V and J called. A part of the clones is gone; compared with another copy, unresolved V genes explain less than half, and the rest is unexplained. That table gives V, J and clone size, and the DNA gave D and trimming. The table of this sample itemizes 20,000 or so clones. 5% to 7% of the sample comes from the top ten.

Rearrangement joined TRBV7-9 to TRBJ2-5, and possibly TRBD1, on 6 matching bases. This receptor was identified in a woman aged 18-69 years with a cervical HPV16 infection that either progressed to CIN3+ or cleared (not recorded which). Specimen: blood buffy coat. The sequenced CDR3 bases are TGTGCCAGCAGCATCAGGGGCCCAGAGACC. This sequence encodes CASSIRGPET. The complete CDR3 protein is CASSIRGPETQYF.